The clone carrying this T cell receptor beta chain was counted many times. Its matching antigen is unknown. This specimen belongs to a study of Ad26.COV2.S vaccination and SARS-CoV-2 variants. Treatment reported: around 19 received Ad26.COV2.S at low or high dose, single or two shots; roughly five received placebo; per-sample allocation not given. The samples date from day 63 after the first vaccine or placebo injection. This table comes from immunoSEQ multiplex PCR, and its TCRdb copy is limited to in-frame clones, with some not included. The table lists about 350,000 clones, 85% of them singletons, with around 3% in the top ten. Study observations and caveats: Vaccine and placebo recipients had similar non-spike TCR breadth.

This CDR3 spans 14 amino acids. Trimming removed 3 bases from V and 3 bases from J, with 9 bases in between. The germline V gene encodes CDR1 SGHVS and CDR2 FQNEAQ. The chain couples TRBV7-8 to TRBJ2-1; D is unclear. The specimen was peripheral blood, collected in a trial of Ad26.COV2.S vaccine versus placebo. This TCR was sampled from a person aged 18-60 years who received the Ad26.COV2.S COVID-19 vaccine or a placebo. For the CDR3, the DNA is TGTGCCAGCAGCTTGGGCTATTTCTACAATGAGCAGTTCTTC. It encodes CASSLGYFYNEQFF.